One T cell receptor beta chain is described in this entry. This record comes from a study of PD-1 blockade in classical Hodgkin lymphoma. Trimming pared 6 bases from V and 0 bases from J, leaving 13 bases between. The CDR3 covers 15 residues. CDR1 and CDR2 (germline): SGHRS, YFSETQ. Time point noted: cycle 4 day 1 (C4D1), after about 6 weeks of nivolumab. Brentuximab vedotin exposure varied, and every patient relapsed after autologous stem cell transplantation. The repertoire was sequenced with immunoSEQ multiplex PCR; TCRdb's copy has only in-frame clones and lacks some. The table has some 52,000 clones, approximately 86% seen once.

The genes are TRBV5-1 and TRBJ2-1; D may be TRBD2 (6 bases). The TCR originated in a human donor with classical Hodgkin lymphoma. The material was peripheral blood mononuclear cells (PBMCs), obtained before the fourth cycle of nivolumab. The CDR3 nucleotides are TGCGCCAGCAATAAAGACGGGAGCTCCTACAATGAGCAGTTCTTC. Protein sequence: CASNKDGSSYNEQFF.